The 5 T cell receptor beta chains listed next were all sequenced from one sample in a study of T cell repertoires in cytomegalovirus infection (dated by TCRdb to the late 2010s). TCRdb records Illumina HiSeq 1500 as the sequencer. Starting from the raw public reads, TCRdb applied fastp trimming at Q25, assembled clones with MiXCR and retained in-frame beta chains. Rows are combined by CDR3 protein, so each entry shows the most common genes and DNA. Across this sample there are around 100,000 distinct CDR3 sequences, with about 25% seen only once. Of the sample, about two fifths is held by the ten largest clones. The sample taken for sequencing was CD8+ T cells from PBMCs. Receptors originate from a human donor in good health (CMV status not recorded). Some clones in this sample may be carry-over from other donors' samples.

This chain connects TRBV4-1 to TRBJ2-1; TRBD2 matches 8 bases. Looked up from germline, CDR1 is MGHRA and CDR2 is YSYEKL. Trimming at V came to 0 bases and at J to 4 bases, leaving 8 bases not matched to a gene. The CDR3 totals 17 residues. CDR3 DNA: TGCGCCAGCAGCCAAGAAGGTACGGGAGGGCCTTACAATGAGCAGTTCTTC. Translated: CASSQEGTGGPYNEQFF.

This clonotype was counted between two and nine times. The J gene is TRBJ2-3, the V gene TRBV9; TRBD2 matches at 7 bases. Germline loops: CDR1 SGDLS, CDR2 YYNGEE. This CDR3 is 12 amino acids long. V shed 4 bases, J shed 6 bases, and the junction held 2 bases outside the gene matches. CDR3 loop: CASSTRGDTQYF. The CDR3 bases are TGTGCCAGCAGCACGCGGGGGGATACGCAGTATTTT.

The chain has TRBV12-3 or TRBV12-4 and TRBJ1-1; D remains ambiguous. The CDR3 length is 17 residues. V was pared by 6 bases and J by 1 base, with 21 bases between. The CDR3 nucleotides read TGTGCCAGCAGGGAACAGTCAATCGGAACGGCGAACACTGAAGCTTTCTTT. Protein sequence: CASREQSIGTANTEAFF.

This clonotype has a single count. This rearrangement joins TRBV28 to TRBJ2-7, with 9 nucleotides matching TRBD2. V trimming: 2 bases; J trimming: 2 bases; junction bases outside the gene matches: 7. The germline V gene encodes CDR1 MDHEN and CDR2 SYDVKM. There are 16 residues in the CDR3. The CDR3 region is CASSLPRTSAPYEQYF. The DNA for the CDR3 is TGTGCCAGCAGTTTACCCCGGACTAGCGCACCCTACGAGCAGTACTTC. Drawing the rest from reference TRBV28 and TRBJ2-7, the complete variable domain is DVKVTQSSRYLVKRTGEKVFLECVQDMDHENMFWYRQDPGLGLRLIYFSYDVKMKEKGDIPEGYSVSREKKERFSLILESASTNQTSMYLCASSLPRTSAPYEQYFGPGTRLTVT.

V is TRBV19 and J is TRBJ2-3; unclear D gene. The CDR3 is 15 amino acids. V lost 4 bases and J 1 base, leaving 12 bases between the germline ends. CDR1 is LNHDA and CDR2 is SQIVND in the germline V gene (reference sequence). CDR3 region: CASSSHSTRTDTQYF. CDR3 sequence (DNA): TGTGCCAGTAGTAGCCACTCGACCCGCACAGATACGCAGTATTTT. Filled out from reference TRBV19 and TRBJ2-3, the complete variable domain reads DGGITQSPKYLFRKEGQNVTLSCEQNLNHDAMYWYRQDPGQGLRLIYYSQIVNDFQKGDIAEGYSVSREKKESFPLTVTSAQKNPTAFYLCASSSHSTRTDTQYFGPGTRLTVL.